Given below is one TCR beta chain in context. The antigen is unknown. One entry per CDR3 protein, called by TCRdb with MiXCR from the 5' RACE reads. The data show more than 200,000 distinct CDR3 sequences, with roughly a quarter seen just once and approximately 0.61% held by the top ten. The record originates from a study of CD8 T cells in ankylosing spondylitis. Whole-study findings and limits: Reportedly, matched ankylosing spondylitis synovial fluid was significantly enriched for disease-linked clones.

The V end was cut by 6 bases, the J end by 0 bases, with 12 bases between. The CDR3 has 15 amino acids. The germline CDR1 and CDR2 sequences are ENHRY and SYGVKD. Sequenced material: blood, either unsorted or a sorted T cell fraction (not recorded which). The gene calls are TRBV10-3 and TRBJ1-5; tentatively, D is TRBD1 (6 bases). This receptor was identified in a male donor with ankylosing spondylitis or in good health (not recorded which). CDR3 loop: CAISQPGDSNQPQHF. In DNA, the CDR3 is TGTGCCATCAGCCAGCCAGGGGATAGCAATCAGCCCCAGCATTTT.